The sequence of this T cell receptor beta chain was determined in a study of blood T cell repertoires in COVID-19. Study context: Sites in the United States, Italy and Spain provided acute and convalescent COVID-19 samples.

Authors' processing steps: Estimation of nucleated cell counts was performed using reference gene primer amplification. Profiling relied on immunoSEQ multiplex PCR, and the TCRdb table lists in-frame clones only, not all of them. V, J and clone size are taken as reported in that table, and D and trimming were inferred from the DNA itself. The sample has about 280,000 clones; 75% to 90% are singletons. V shed 0 bases and J shed 6 bases, with 9 bases lying between them. Germline V lookup: CDR1 MNHEY, CDR2 SVGAGI. The CDR3 is made up of 13 amino acids. The J gene is TRBJ2-7, the V gene TRBV6-5; D might be TRBD1 (5 bases). This sequence was found in a man aged 45-65 years with acute or convalescent COVID-19. The source material was peripheral blood. The CDR3 DNA reads as TGTGCCAGCAGTTACTCTCAGGGATTCGAGCAGTACTTC. Protein: CASSYSQGFEQYF.